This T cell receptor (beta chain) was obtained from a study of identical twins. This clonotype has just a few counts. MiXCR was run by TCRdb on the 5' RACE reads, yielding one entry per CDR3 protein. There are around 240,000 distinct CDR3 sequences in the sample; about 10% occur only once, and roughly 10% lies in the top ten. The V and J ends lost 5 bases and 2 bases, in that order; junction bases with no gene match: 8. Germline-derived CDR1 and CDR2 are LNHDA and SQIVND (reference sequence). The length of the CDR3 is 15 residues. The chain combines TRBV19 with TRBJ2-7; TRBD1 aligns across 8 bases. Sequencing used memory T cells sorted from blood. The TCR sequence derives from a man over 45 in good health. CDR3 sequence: CASSPGGTGAYEQYF. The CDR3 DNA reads TGTGCCAGTAGTCCAGGGGGGACAGGAGCCTACGAGCAGTACTTC.